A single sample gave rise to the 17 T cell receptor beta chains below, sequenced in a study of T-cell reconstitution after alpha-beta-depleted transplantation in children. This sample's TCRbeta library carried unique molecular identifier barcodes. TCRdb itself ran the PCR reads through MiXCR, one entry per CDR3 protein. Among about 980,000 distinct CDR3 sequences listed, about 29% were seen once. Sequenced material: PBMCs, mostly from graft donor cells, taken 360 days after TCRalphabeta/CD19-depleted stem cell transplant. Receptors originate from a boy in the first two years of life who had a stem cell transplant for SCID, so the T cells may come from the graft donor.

This CDR3 reads CASSYSNRPDSPPGQWVSPLHF. The CDR3 DNA reads as TGTGCCAGCAGTTACTCGAACCGACCCGATAGCCCTCCGGGACAGTGGGTTTCACCCCTCCACTTT. The genes are TRBV6-2 or TRBV6-3 and TRBJ1-6, with 7 nucleotides matching TRBD1. The CDR3 extends over 22 amino acids. The J segment lost 9 bases and the V segment lost 0 bases, leaving 26 bases of the junction unmatched. CDR1 and CDR2 from the germline V gene are MNHEY and SVGEGT.

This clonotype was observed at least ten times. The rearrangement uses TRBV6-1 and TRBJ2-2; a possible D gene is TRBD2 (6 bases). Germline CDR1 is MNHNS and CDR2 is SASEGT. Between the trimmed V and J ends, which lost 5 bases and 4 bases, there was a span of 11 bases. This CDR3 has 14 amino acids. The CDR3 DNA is TGTGCCAGCAGTCGGGGGACGGGCACCGGGGAGCTGTTTTTT. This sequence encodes CASSRGTGTGELFF.

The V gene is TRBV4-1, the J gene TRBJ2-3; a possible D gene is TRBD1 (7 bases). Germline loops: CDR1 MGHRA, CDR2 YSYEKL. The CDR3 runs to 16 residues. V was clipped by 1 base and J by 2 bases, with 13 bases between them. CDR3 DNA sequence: TGCGCCAGCAGCCAAGTGGGGGGACAGTACACAGATACGCAGTATTTT. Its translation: CASSQVGGQYTDTQYF.

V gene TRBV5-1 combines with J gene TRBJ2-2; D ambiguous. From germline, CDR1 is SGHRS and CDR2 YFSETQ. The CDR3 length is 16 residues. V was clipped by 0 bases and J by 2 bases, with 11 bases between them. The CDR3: CASSLAGPINTGELFF. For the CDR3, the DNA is TGCGCCAGCAGCTTGGCAGGACCGATAAACACCGGGGAGCTGTTTTTT.

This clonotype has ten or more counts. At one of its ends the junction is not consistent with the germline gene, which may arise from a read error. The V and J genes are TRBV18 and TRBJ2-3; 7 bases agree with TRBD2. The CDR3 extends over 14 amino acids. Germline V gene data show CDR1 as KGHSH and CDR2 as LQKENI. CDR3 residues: CASSPGLSTDTQYF. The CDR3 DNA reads TGCGCCAGCAGCCCGGGACTAAGCACAGATACGCAGTATTTT.

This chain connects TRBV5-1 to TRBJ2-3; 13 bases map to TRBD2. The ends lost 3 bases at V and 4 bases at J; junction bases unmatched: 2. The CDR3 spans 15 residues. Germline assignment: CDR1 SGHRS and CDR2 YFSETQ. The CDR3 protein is CASSWTSGGADTQYF. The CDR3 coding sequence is TGCGCCAGCAGCTGGACTAGCGGGGGTGCAGATACGCAGTATTTT.

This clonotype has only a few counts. DNA for the CDR3: TGTGCCAGCAGCTTGGGAATCAGGTCCCTCTCCTACAATGAGCAGTTCTTC. As protein: CASSLGIRSLSYNEQFF. The rearrangement joins TRBV5-5 to TRBJ2-1; D is undetermined. Germline lookup yields CDR1 SGHKS and CDR2 YYEKEE (reference sequence). V was shortened by 0 bases and J by 0 bases, with 13 bases between the two germline ends. The CDR3 length is 17 residues.

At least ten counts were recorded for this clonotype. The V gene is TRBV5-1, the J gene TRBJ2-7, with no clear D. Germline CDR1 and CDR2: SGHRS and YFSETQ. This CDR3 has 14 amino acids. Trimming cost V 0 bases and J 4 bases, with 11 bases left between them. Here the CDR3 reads CASSLDADFYEQYF. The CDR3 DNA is TGCGCCAGCAGCTTGGATGCTGACTTTTACGAGCAGTACTTC.

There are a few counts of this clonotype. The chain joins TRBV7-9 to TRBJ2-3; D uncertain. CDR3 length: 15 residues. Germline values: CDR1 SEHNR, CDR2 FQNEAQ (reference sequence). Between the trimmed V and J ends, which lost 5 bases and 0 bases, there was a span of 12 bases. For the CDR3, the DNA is TGTGCCAGCAGCCCTGTGCTAATTAGCACAGATACGCAGTATTTT. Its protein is CASSPVLISTDTQYF.

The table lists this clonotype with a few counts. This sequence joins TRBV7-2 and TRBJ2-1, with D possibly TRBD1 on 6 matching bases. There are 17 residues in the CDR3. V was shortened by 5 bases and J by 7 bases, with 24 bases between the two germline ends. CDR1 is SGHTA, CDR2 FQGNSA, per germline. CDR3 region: CASSLVGSTGQGNEQFF. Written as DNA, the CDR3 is TGTGCCAGCAGCCTAGTTGGAAGCACAGGGCAAGGGAATGAGCAGTTCTTC.

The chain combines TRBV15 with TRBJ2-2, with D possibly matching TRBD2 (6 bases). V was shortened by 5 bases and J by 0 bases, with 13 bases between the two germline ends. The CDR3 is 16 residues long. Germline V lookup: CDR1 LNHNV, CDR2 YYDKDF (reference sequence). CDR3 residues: CATSFREVSNTGELFF. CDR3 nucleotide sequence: TGTGCCACCAGCTTTAGGGAGGTCTCGAACACCGGGGAGCTGTTTTTT. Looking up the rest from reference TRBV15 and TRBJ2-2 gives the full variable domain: DAMVIQNPRYQVTQFGKPVTLSCSQTLNHNVMYWYQQKSSQAPKLLFHYYDKDFNNEADTPDNFQSRRPNTSFCFLDIRSPGLGDTAMYLCATSFREVSNTGELFFGEGSRLTVL.

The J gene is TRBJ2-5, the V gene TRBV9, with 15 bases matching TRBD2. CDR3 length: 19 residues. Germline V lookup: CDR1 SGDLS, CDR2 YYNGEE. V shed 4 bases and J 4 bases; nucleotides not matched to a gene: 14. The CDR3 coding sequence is TGTGCCAGCAGCCCTGGGACTAGCGGGGGGAGCCCACTCCTAGAGACCCAGTACTTC. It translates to CASSPGTSGGSPLLETQYF.

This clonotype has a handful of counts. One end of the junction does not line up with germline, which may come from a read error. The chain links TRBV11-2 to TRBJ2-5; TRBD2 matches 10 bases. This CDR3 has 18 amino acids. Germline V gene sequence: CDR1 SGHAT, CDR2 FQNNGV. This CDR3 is CASNLESRSGGARETQYF. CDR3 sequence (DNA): TGTGCCAGCAACTTAGAGTCTCGGAGCGGGGGGGCTCGGGAGACCCAGTACTTC.

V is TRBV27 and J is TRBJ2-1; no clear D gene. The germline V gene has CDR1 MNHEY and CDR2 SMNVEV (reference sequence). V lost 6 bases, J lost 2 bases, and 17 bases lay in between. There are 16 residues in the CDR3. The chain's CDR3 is CASRFLGRTPYNEQFF. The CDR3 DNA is TGTGCCAGCAGATTTCTAGGGCGAACCCCCTACAATGAGCAGTTCTTC.

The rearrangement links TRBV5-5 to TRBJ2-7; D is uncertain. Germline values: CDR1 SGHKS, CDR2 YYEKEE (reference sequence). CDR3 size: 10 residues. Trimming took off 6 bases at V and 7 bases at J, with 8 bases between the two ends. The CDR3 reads CASTMGEQYF. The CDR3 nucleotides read TGTGCCAGCACGATGGGGGAGCAGTACTTC.

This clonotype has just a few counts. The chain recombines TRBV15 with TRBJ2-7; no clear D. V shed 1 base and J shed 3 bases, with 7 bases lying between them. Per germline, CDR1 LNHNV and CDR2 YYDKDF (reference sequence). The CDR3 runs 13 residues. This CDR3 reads CATSRGALYEQYF. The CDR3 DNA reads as TGTGCCACCAGCAGAGGGGCACTCTACGAGCAGTACTTC.

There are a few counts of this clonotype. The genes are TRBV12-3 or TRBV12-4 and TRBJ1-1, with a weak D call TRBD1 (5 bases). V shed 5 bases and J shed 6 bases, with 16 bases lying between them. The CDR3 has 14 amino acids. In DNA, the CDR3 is TGTGCCAGCAGTCGCGACAGCCCGAGCCCTGAAGCTTTCTTT. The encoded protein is CASSRDSPSPEAFF.